The sequence of this TCR beta chain was determined in a study of T cells after yellow fever vaccination. TCRdb called the 5' RACE reads again in MiXCR, with one record for every CDR3 protein. This table holds some 300,000 distinct CDR3 sequences, around 9.3% found once. The CDR3 extends over 13 amino acids. Germline CDR1 is MDHEN and CDR2 is SYDVKM. V was pared by 3 bases and J by 8 bases, with 13 bases between. Sequenced material: CD4+ T cells sorted from PBMCs, taken 5 days after the yellow fever booster vaccination. The receptor was derived from a man between 18 and 29 years old who received the YFV17D yellow fever vaccine. The V gene is TRBV28, the J gene TRBJ2-5; D gene unclear. The CDR3 DNA is TGTGCCAGCAGTTTTCGAGTCCCCAATACCCAGTACTTC. Its translation: CASSFRVPNTQYF.